The 12 T cell receptor beta chains presented below share a single source sample, sequenced in a study of blood T cell repertoires in COVID-19 (TCRdb year 2020). Libraries were constructed by the immunoSEQ multiplex PCR assay. Sourced from immuneACCESS, this table was stored by TCRdb with only in-frame sequences that have V and J called. A share of the clones is absent; for the studies checked, an unresolved V gene accounts for under half, and the remainder has no known explanation. The sample table records under 150,000 clones; 84% of these occur just once. The ten largest clones take up 3.5% to 5% of the sample. Sequencing input: PBMCs or T cells enriched from blood (not recorded which). Receptors originate from a man in his fifties in a cohort exposed to, infected with or recovered from COVID-19 (not recorded which).

The rearrangement joins TRBV9 to TRBJ1-1, with D tentatively TRBD1 (6 bases). Germline CDR1 is SGDLS and CDR2 is YYNGEE. Trimming removed 0 bases from V and 0 bases from J, with 9 bases in between. This CDR3 region has 15 residues. The CDR3 bases are TGTGCCAGCAGCGTAGTTTCAGGGGTGAACACTGAAGCTTTCTTT. This encodes CASSVVSGVNTEAFF. The whole variable domain, remainder taken from reference TRBV9 and TRBJ1-1, is DSGVTQTPKHLITATGQRVTLRCSPRSGDLSVYWYQQSLDQGLQFLIQYYNGEERAKGNILERFSAQQFPDLHSELNLSSLELGDSALYFCASSVVSGVNTEAFFGQGTRLTVV.

The V call is TRBV29-1, the J call TRBJ2-7, with TRBD1 as a possible D gene (6 bases). This CDR3 has 14 amino acids. Germline CDR1 is SQVTM and CDR2 is ANQGSEA. V lost 6 bases and J lost 6, with 21 bases in between. The CDR3 reads CSVYPDSRWGEQYF. DNA for the CDR3: TGCAGCGTCTACCCGGACAGCCGCTGGGGCGAGCAGTACTTC.

The J gene is TRBJ2-7, the V gene TRBV27; 8 positions agree with TRBD2. CDR3 size: 16 residues. Germline V gene data show CDR1 as MNHEY and CDR2 as SMNVEV (reference sequence). The J segment lost 2 bases and the V segment lost 6 bases, leaving 12 bases of the junction unmatched. The CDR3 sequence: CASSIRGRGVPYEQYF. In DNA, the CDR3 is TGTGCCAGCAGCATCCGGGGGCGGGGGGTCCCCTACGAGCAGTACTTC.

V gene TRBV6-5 combines with J gene TRBJ2-3; 8 positions match TRBD2. The CDR3 is made up of 15 amino acids. V shed 7 bases, J shed 4 bases, and the junction held 10 bases outside the gene matches. Germline V CDR1 and CDR2: MNHEY, SVGAGI. The CDR3 reads CASIYSGGAADTQYF. CDR3 nucleotide sequence: TGTGCCAGCATCTACAGCGGGGGCGCGGCAGATACGCAGTATTTT.

V usage is TRBV28 and J usage is TRBJ2-7; D is ambiguous. The CDR3 extends over 14 amino acids. Germline assignment: CDR1 MDHEN and CDR2 SYDVKM. V lost 5 bases, J lost 4 bases, and 15 bases lay in between. CDR3 sequence (DNA): TGTGCCAGCAGTATTATTGCTGCGCCTTACGAGCAGTACTTC. This translates into CASSIIAAPYEQYF.

This clone was recorded once. V and J are TRBV7-8 and TRBJ2-7; D unresolved. The CDR3 sequence is 15 residues long. Between the trimmed V and J ends, which lost 1 base and 0 bases, there was a span of 10 bases. Germline V gene sequence: CDR1 SGHVS, CDR2 FQNEAQ. CDR3 DNA sequence: TGTGCCAGCAGCTTAGAACAGTCAAGCTCCTACGAGCAGTACTTC. Translation gives CASSLEQSSSYEQYF.

This chain uses TRBV7-9 with TRBJ1-2; TRBD1 matches at 8 bases. In germline, CDR1 is SEHNR, CDR2 FQNEAQ (reference sequence). The CDR3 has 15 residues. With 5 bases clipped from V and 4 bases from J, the junction kept 9 bases outside the gene matches. Here the CDR3 reads CASSSQTGTGYGYTF. CDR3 DNA: TGTGCCAGCAGCAGCCAAACCGGGACAGGCTATGGCTACACCTTC.

The chain links TRBV27 to TRBJ1-1, with TRBD1 as a possible D gene (5 bases). The CDR3 consists of 12 residues. Per germline, CDR1 MNHEY and CDR2 SMNVEV (reference sequence). V dropped 8 bases and J dropped 5 bases, with 12 bases sitting between them. Here the CDR3 reads CASGHPGTEAFF. For the CDR3, the DNA is TGTGCCAGCGGACACCCCGGGACTGAAGCTTTCTTT.

The chain couples TRBV29-1 to TRBJ2-5, with 8 nucleotides matching TRBD1. Germline V lookup: CDR1 SQVTM, CDR2 ANQGSEA. V dropped 6 bases and J dropped 2; count of bases not matched to a gene: 2. This CDR3 has 12 residues. The CDR3 DNA is TGCAGCGTACGACAGGGGCAAGAGACCCAGTACTTC. Encoded protein: CSVRQGQETQYF.

The chain employs TRBV3-1 (or the pseudogene TRBV3-2) and TRBJ2-7; 9 positions match TRBD1. The J segment lost 5 bases and the V segment lost 1 base, leaving 9 bases of the junction unmatched. Per the germline V gene, CDR1 is LGHDT and CDR2 is YNNKEL (reference sequence). CDR3 length: 16 residues. CDR3 protein: CASSQGQGQGSHEQYF. CDR3 in DNA: TGTGCCAGCAGCCAAGGGCAGGGACAGGGATCCCACGAGCAGTACTTC.

This clone was detected only once. This chain joins TRBV28 and TRBJ1-5; a possible D gene is TRBD1 (6 bases). Trimming shortened V by 5 bases and J by 4 bases, and 9 bases separated the two germline ends. The CDR3 sequence is 13 residues long. The germline CDR1 and CDR2 sequences are MDHEN and SYDVKM. This CDR3 reads CASSGQPNQPQHF. The CDR3 coding sequence is TGTGCCAGCAGTGGACAGCCAAATCAGCCCCAGCATTTT.

The chain is built from TRBV4-1 and TRBJ1-5; D gene uncertain. This CDR3 is built from 15 residues. The V gene lost 0 bases and the J gene lost 2 bases, with 8 bases spanning the gap. Germline assignment: CDR1 MGHRA and CDR2 YSYEKL. The CDR3 loop is CASSQDRGRNQPQHF. CDR3 in DNA: TGCGCCAGCAGCCAAGATCGGGGTCGCAATCAGCCCCAGCATTTT.